Here is one T cell receptor (beta chain) with its context. Clones were sequenced by immunoSEQ multiplex PCR, and TCRdb holds only the in-frame ones, with some missing. The sample has some 120,000 clones; over 75% are singletons. Germline-derived CDR1 and CDR2 are SGHVS and FQNEAQ. CDR3 size: 16 residues. Trimming at V came to 8 bases and at J to 0 bases, leaving 13 bases not matched to a gene. The data stem from a study of T cell responses to AZD1222 COVID-19 vaccine. This TCR was recovered from an adult in good health. The sample in question was peripheral blood, obtained on day 0 of AZD1222 vaccination. The chain is built from TRBV7-8 and TRBJ2-7; 7 bases map to TRBD2. The CDR3 sequence is CASSPRGSYSSYEQYF. CDR3 in DNA: TGTGCCAGCTCTCCGCGGGGGTCCTACAGCTCCTACGAGCAGTACTTC.